This T cell receptor beta chain derives from a study of blood T cell repertoires in COVID-19. Study context: The United States, Italy and Spain were the sources of the acute and convalescent COVID-19 samples. PBMCs, B-cell-depleted T cells, or T cells provided the cDNA or gDNA that made up the material.

This clone was counted a single time. This CDR3 contains 15 residues. The V gene lost 4 bases and the J gene lost 4 bases, with 14 bases spanning the gap. The germline gives CDR1 SGHDT, CDR2 YYEEEE. Sequencing used immunoSEQ multiplex PCR; TCRdb keeps in-frame clones, though not all of them. The sample has 250,000 or so clones, 80% to 90% seen once; the top ten hold 2.5% to 3.5%. The age range of participants was about 18 to 89 years, with residence in under 25 US areas. Up to 2 weeks before entering the study, exposed participants had met a COVID-19 case. The sequence came from a woman aged 40 to 50 who had been exposed to COVID-19. Sequenced material: PBMCs or T cells enriched from blood (not recorded which). The chain couples TRBV5-6 to TRBJ1-4; D possibly corresponds to TRBD1 (6 bases). CDR3 loop: CASSIRTVLNEKLFF. The CDR3 DNA follows: TGTGCCAGCAGCATAAGGACAGTACTTAATGAAAAACTGTTTTTT. The entire variable domain, with the rest obtained from reference TRBV5-6 and TRBJ1-4, is as follows: DAGVTQSPTHLIKTRGQQVTLRCSPKSGHDTVSWYQQALGQGPQFIFQYYEEEERQRGNFPDRFSGHQFPNYSSELNVNALLLGDSALYLCASSIRTVLNEKLFFGSGTQLSVL.